This T cell receptor beta chain stems from a study of PD-1 blockade in classical Hodgkin lymphoma. This clone occurred once. Time point in this sample: newly diagnosed, previously untreated cHL patient sample. Some clones are missing from TCRdb's copy, which holds only in-frame ones; the method was immunoSEQ multiplex PCR. The data contain tens of thousands of clones, roughly 94% of them seen just once; the ten biggest clones take up 4.5% to 7%. The CDR3 length is 16 residues. Germline CDR1 SGHKS, CDR2 YYEKEE (reference sequence). Trimming removed 3 bases from V and 1 base from J; junction bases left unmatched: 8.

The TCR comes from a human donor with classical Hodgkin lymphoma. V is TRBV5-5 and J is TRBJ2-7; 9 bases line up with TRBD1. Specimen: peripheral blood mononuclear cells (PBMCs). CDR3 sequence reads: CASSSDPGTGSYEQYF. DNA of the CDR3: TGTGCCAGCAGCTCTGATCCCGGGACAGGGTCCTACGAGCAGTACTTC.